The 11 T cell receptor beta chains below all came from one sample that was sequenced in a study of post-analysis software for immune sequencing data. Study results and caveats: Four or five TRBV segments were significantly more frequent in patients than in controls. TRBV5-6, TRBV5-1 and TRBV20-1 were among these segments.

For these TCRs, the target antigens are not known. Unique molecular identifiers were carried by the TCR beta cDNA libraries. TCRdb re-derived calls from the PCR reads in MiXCR, one entry per CDR3 protein. The table has a few hundred thousand distinct CDR3 sequences, about a third seen once. Material: blood. The receptors were gathered from a girl aged 10-17 years with multiple sclerosis.

This clonotype was observed a few times. The chain is built from TRBV7-2 and TRBJ2-7; tentative D call: TRBD1 (6 bases). Germline V gene lookup returns CDR1 SGHTA and CDR2 FQGNSA. This CDR3 contains 13 residues. Trimming shortened V by 5 bases and J by 7 bases, and 15 bases separated the two germline ends. The CDR3 spells CASSPGALGEQYF. DNA for the CDR3: TGTGCCAGCAGCCCAGGGGCGCTCGGGGAGCAGTACTTC.

The rearrangement uses TRBV7-2 and TRBJ1-5; TRBD1 might be the D (5 bases). CDR1 SGHTA and CDR2 FQGNSA come from the germline V gene. The V end lost 5 bases, the J end lost 4 bases, and 12 bases lay between the germline ends. The CDR3 has 14 residues. DNA for the CDR3: TGTGCCAGCAGCATAGGACAAGGGAATCAGCCCCAGCATTTT. Amino acid sequence: CASSIGQGNQPQHF.

J is TRBJ2-1 and V is TRBV12-3 or TRBV12-4; possible D gene TRBD2, 6 bases. This CDR3 is 17 amino acids long. Deletions cut 5 bases from V and 7 bases from J, with 24 bases between. The CDR3 is CASSPHPRLGSNNEQFF. The CDR3 nucleotides are TGTGCCAGCAGTCCCCACCCCAGACTAGGTTCCAATAATGAGCAGTTCTTC.

V and J are TRBV4-3 and TRBJ1-4; D gene unclear. Germline CDR1 LGHNA, CDR2 YSLEER. This CDR3 region has 17 residues. With 0 bases removed from V and 7 bases from J, the gap between germline ends came to 18 bases. This CDR3 is CASSQDGFRMLGEKLFF. CDR3 in DNA: TGCGCCAGCAGCCAAGATGGGTTTCGGATGCTGGGTGAAAAACTGTTTTTT.

In DNA, the CDR3 is TGTGCCAGCAGCCCCATGGCCGCAGGGGGGTATGGCTACACCTTC. It specifies CASSPMAAGGYGYTF. The rearrangement uses TRBV7-2 and TRBJ1-2, with 7 nucleotides matching TRBD1. Germline lookup yields CDR1 SGHTA and CDR2 FQGNSA. V was clipped by 5 bases and J by 5 bases; unmatched bases: 11. The CDR3 spans 15 residues.

This clonotype was picked up a small number of times. The chain links TRBV5-1 to TRBJ2-4; D remains unclear. Between the trimmed V and J ends, which lost 4 bases and 5 bases, there was a span of 13 bases. CDR3 length: 14 residues. Germline V CDR1 and CDR2: SGHRS, YFSETQ. Written as DNA, the CDR3 is TGCGCCAGCAGCATTGGGGAAGAGCAAAACATTCAGTACTTC. It is translated as CASSIGEEQNIQYF.

The rearrangement links TRBV27 to TRBJ1-4, with 7 bases fitting TRBD1. V was clipped by 5 bases and J by 4 bases; unmatched bases: 4. Germline V lookup: CDR1 MNHEY, CDR2 SMNVEV (reference sequence). This CDR3 comprises 14 residues. The CDR3 DNA is TGTGCCAGCAGTCCGGGACAGTATAATGAAAAACTGTTTTTT. As protein: CASSPGQYNEKLFF.

This clonotype has just a few counts. J is TRBJ1-1 and V is TRBV5-1; D ambiguous. V lost 0 bases and J 2 bases, leaving 8 bases between the germline ends. The CDR3 loop spans 14 amino acids. Looked up from germline, CDR1 is SGHRS and CDR2 is YFSETQ. CDR3: CASSLAASNTEAFF. The CDR3 nucleotides read TGCGCCAGCAGCTTGGCCGCGAGTAACACTGAAGCTTTCTTT. The variable domain in full, completed from reference TRBV5-1 and TRBJ1-1, reads KAGVTQTPRYLIKTRGQQVTLSCSPISGHRSVSWYQQTPGQGLQFLFEYFSETQRNKGNFPGRFSGRQFSNSRSEMNVSTLELGDSALYLCASSLAASNTEAFFGQGTRLTVV.

This clonotype has more than one count but fewer than ten. The chain carries TRBV27 and TRBJ2-5; 7 bases are a match to TRBD1. V trimming: 5 bases; J trimming: 3 bases; junction bases outside the gene matches: 6. Germline V gene data show CDR1 as MNHEY and CDR2 as SMNVEV (reference sequence). CDR3 length equals 14 residues. The CDR3 DNA is TGTGCCAGCAGTCCCTGGACAGGAGAAGAGACCCAGTACTTC. Translation: CASSPWTGEETQYF.

This clonotype was seen only a few times. The chain joins TRBV7-9 to TRBJ2-1; a weak D match, TRBD2 (5 bases). Germline assignment: CDR1 SEHNR and CDR2 FQNEAQ (reference sequence). V was clipped by 4 bases and J by 8 bases, with 15 bases between them. CDR3 length equals 14 residues. The CDR3 sequence is CASSCVELGDEQFF. The DNA of the CDR3 is TGTGCCAGCAGCTGTGTCGAGCTCGGGGATGAGCAGTTCTTC.

The V call is TRBV7-9, the J call TRBJ2-7; no clear D gene. Germline V gene sequence: CDR1 SEHNR, CDR2 FQNEAQ (reference sequence). The CDR3 runs to 12 residues. Trimming left V 1 base short and J 6 bases short, with 7 bases between. The DNA of the CDR3 is TGTGCCAGCAGCTTAGAGTTCGCCGAGCAGTACTTC. This codes for CASSLEFAEQYF. Together with reference TRBV7-9 and TRBJ2-7, the CDR3 gives the full variable domain: DTGVSQNPRHKITKRGQNVTFRCDPISEHNRLYWYRQTLGQGPEFLTYFQNEAQLEKSRLLSDRFSAERPKGSFSTLEIQRTEQGDSAMYLCASSLEFAEQYFGPGTRLTVT.